This TCR beta chain was found in a study of shared clonotypes between healthy human individuals. The repertoire was sequenced with immunoSEQ multiplex PCR; TCRdb's copy has only in-frame clones and lacks some. The sample carries 2 million to 3 million clones, around nine tenths recorded once. The CDR3 has 15 residues. V lost 10 bases to trimming and J lost 4 bases, with 20 bases between them. Germline V gives CDR1 MNHNS, CDR2 SASEGT. This clone was observed once. Sequencing was done on a sample of naive CD4+ T cells sorted from blood. Subset meaning: CD45RA+ positively selected. This receptor was obtained from a young man in good health. J is TRBJ1-3 and V is TRBV6-1; TRBD1 might be the D (5 bases). DNA of the CDR3: TGTGCCATCCAACCTGGGGGTTTTAACGGAAACACCATATATTTT. It codes for CAIQPGGFNGNTIYF.